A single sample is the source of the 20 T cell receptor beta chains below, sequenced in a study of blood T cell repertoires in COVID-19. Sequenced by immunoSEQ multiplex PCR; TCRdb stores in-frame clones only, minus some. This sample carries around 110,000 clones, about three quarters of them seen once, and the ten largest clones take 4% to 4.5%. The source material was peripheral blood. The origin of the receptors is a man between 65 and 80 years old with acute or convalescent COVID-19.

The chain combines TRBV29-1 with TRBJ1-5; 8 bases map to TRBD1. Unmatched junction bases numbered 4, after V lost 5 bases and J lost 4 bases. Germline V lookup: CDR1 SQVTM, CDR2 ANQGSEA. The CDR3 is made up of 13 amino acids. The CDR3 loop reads CSVCQGANQPQHF. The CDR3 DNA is TGCAGCGTTTGCCAGGGGGCAAATCAGCCCCAGCATTTT. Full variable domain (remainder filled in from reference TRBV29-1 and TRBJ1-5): SAVISQKPSRDICQRGTSLTIQCQVDSQVTMMFWYRQQPGQSLTLIATANQGSEATYESGFVIDKFPISRPNLTFSTLTVSNMSPEDSSIYLCSVCQGANQPQHFGDGTRLSIL.

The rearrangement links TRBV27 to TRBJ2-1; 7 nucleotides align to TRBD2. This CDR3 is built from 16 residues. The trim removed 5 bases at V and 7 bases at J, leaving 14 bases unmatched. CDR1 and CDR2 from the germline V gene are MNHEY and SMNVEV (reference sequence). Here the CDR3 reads CASSPGTLQRENEQFF. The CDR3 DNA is TGTGCCAGCAGTCCTGGGACCCTCCAGCGGGAAAATGAGCAGTTCTTC.

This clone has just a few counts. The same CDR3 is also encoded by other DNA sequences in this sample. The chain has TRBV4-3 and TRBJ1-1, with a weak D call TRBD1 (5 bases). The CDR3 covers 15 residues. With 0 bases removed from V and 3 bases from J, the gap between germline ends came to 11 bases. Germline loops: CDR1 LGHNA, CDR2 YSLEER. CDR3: CASSQDGQGDTEAFF. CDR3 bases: TGCGCCAGCAGCCAAGATGGGCAGGGTGACACTGAAGCTTTCTTT.

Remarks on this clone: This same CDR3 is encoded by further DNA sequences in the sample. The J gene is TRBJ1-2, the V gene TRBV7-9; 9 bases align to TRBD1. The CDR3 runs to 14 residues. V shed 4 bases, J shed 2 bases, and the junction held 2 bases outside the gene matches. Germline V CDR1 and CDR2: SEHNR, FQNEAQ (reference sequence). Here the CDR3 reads CASSYGQGNYGYTF. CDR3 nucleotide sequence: TGTGCCAGCAGCTATGGACAGGGGAACTATGGCTACACCTTC.

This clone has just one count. CDR3 sequence (DNA): TGTGCCAGTAGTAGCAGGACAGGAACCTTCAATCAGCCCCAGCATTTT. This encodes CASSSRTGTFNQPQHF. The rearrangement links TRBV19 to TRBJ1-5, with 7 bases identical to TRBD1. The junction had 9 bases not matched to a gene; V was cut back by 4 bases and J by 3 bases. This CDR3 region has 16 residues. Per the germline V gene, CDR1 is LNHDA and CDR2 is SQIVND (reference sequence).

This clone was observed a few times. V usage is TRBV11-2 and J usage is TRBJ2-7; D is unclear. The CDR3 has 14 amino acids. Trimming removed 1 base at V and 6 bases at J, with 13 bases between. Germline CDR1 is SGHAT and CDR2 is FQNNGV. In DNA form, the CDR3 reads TGTGCCAGCAGCTTAGCAGGCACGACCGTCGAGCAGTACTTC. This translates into CASSLAGTTVEQYF.

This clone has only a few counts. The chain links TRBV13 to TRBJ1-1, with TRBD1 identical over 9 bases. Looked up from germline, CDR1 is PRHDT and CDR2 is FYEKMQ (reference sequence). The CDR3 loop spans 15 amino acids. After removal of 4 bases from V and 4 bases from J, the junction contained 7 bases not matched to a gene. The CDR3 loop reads CASSYGDREGTEAFF. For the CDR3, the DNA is TGTGCCAGCAGCTACGGGGACAGGGAAGGCACTGAAGCTTTCTTT. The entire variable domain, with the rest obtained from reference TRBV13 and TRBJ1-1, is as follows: AAGVIQSPRHLIKEKRETATLKCYPIPRHDTVYWYQQGPGQDPQFLISFYEKMQSDKGSIPDRFSAQQFSDYHSELNMSSLELGDSALYFCASSYGDREGTEAFFGQGTRLTVV.

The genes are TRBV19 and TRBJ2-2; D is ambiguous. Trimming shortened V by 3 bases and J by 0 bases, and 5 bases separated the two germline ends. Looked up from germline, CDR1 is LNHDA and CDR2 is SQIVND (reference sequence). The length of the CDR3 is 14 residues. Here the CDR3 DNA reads TGTGCCAGTAGTATGAAGCCGAACACCGGGGAGCTGTTTTTT. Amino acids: CASSMKPNTGELFF.

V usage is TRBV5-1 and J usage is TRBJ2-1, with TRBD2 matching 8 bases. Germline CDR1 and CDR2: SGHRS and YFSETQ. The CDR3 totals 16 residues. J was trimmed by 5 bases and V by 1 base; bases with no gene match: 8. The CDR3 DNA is TGCGCCAGCAGCTTGACCGGGGGGGCGCTCCACAATGAGCAGTTCTTC. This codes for CASSLTGGALHNEQFF.

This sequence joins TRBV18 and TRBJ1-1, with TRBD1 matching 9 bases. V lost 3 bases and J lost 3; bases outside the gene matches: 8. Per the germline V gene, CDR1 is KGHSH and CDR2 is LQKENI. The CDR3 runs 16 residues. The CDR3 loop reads CASSPLQQGADTEAFF. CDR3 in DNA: TGTGCCAGCTCACCGCTCCAACAGGGGGCAGACACTGAAGCTTTCTTT.

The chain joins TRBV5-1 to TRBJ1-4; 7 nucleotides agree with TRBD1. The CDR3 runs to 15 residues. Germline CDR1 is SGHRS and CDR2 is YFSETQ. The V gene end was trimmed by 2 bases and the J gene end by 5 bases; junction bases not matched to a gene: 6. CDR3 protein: CASSFGDSSNEKLFF. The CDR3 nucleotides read TGCGCCAGCAGCTTCGGGGACAGCTCAAATGAAAAACTGTTTTTT.

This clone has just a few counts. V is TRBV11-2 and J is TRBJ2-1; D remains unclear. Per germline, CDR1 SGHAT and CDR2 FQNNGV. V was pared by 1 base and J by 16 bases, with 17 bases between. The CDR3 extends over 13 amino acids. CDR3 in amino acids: CASSLVAARLLFF. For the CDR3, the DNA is TGTGCCAGCAGCTTAGTTGCCGCTAGGCTCCTATTCTTC.

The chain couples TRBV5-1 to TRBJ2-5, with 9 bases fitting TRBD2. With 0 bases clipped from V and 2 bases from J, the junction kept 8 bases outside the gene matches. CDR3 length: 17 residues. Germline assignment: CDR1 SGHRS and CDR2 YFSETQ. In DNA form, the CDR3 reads TGCGCCAGCAGCTTGGGAGTCGCTAGCGGGGAACAAGAGACCCAGTACTTC. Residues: CASSLGVASGEQETQYF.

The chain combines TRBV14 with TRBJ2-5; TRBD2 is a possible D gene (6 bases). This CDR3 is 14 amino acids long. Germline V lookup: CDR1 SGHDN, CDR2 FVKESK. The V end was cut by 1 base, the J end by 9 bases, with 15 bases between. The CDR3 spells CASSQGDRRGPQYF. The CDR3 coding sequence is TGTGCCAGCAGCCAAGGTGACCGGAGGGGACCCCAGTACTTC.

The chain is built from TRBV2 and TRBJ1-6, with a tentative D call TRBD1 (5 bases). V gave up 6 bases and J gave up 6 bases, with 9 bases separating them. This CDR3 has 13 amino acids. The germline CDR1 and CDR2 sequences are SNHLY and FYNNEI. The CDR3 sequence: CASRDIGNSPLHF. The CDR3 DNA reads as TGTGCCAGCAGGGACATTGGTAATTCACCCCTCCACTTT.

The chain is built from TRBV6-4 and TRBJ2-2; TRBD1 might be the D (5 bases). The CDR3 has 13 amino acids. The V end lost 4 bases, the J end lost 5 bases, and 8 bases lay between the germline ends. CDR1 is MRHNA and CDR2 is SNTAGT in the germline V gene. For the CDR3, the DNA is TGTGCCAGCAGTGTCCAGGGTACCGGGGAGCTGTTTTTT. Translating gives CASSVQGTGELFF.

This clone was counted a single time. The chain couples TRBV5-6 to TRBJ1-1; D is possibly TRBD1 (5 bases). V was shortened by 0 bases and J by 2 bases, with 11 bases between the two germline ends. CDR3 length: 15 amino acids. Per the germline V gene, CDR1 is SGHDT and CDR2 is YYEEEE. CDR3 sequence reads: CASSLEDRFNTEAFF. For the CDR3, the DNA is TGTGCCAGCAGCTTGGAAGACAGATTTAACACTGAAGCTTTCTTT.

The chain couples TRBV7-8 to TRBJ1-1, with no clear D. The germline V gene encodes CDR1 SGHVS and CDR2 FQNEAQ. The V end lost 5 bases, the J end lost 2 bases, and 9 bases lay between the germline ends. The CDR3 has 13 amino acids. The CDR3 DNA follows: TGTGCCAGCAGCGCAGACATTAACACTGAAGCTTTCTTT. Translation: CASSADINTEAFF. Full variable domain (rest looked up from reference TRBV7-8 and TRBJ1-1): GAGVSQSPRYKVAKRGQDVALRCDPISGHVSLFWYQQALGQGPEFLTYFQNEAQLDKSGLPSDRFFAERPEGSVSTLKIQRTQQEDSAVYLCASSADINTEAFFGQGTRLTVV.

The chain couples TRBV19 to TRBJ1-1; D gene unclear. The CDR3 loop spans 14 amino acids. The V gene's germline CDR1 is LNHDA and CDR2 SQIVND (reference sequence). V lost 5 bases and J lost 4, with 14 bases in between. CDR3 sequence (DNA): TGTGCCAGTAGTGCGACGAGGGTGAGCACTGAAGCTTTCTTT. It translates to CASSATRVSTEAFF.

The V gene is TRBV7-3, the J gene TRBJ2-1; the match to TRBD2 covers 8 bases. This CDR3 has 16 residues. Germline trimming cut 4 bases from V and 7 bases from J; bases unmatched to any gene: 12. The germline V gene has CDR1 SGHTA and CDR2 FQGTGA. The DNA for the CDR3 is TGTGCCAGCAGCTCAGATCTAGCGGGTCCTTTTAATGAGCAGTTCTTC. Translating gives CASSSDLAGPFNEQFF.